The entry that follows covers one TCR beta chain sequence. Antigen: not known. These data originate in a study of T-cell memory formation after mild COVID-19. Study-wide points: Certain responding clones were present in pre-infection memory, suggesting participation of cross-reactive memory. The CD4+ clones that contracted clustered mainly within CM and EM, and the CD8+ clones concentrated in EMRA.

The V end lost 4 bases, the J end lost 0 bases, and 5 bases lay between the germline ends. This CDR3 comprises 13 residues. From germline, CDR1 is SGHTA and CDR2 FQGNSA. Constant-segment primers and 5'RACE yielded cDNA libraries for TCR alpha and TCR beta, each carrying sample barcodes and UMIs. MiXCR was run by TCRdb on the 5' RACE reads, yielding one entry per CDR3 protein. The sample holds hundreds of thousands of distinct CDR3 sequences, around 20% seen once. V and J are TRBV7-2 and TRBJ2-3, with D hard to call. Material: PBMCs or a T cell subset sorted from them (not recorded which). This receptor was identified in an adult woman who had mild COVID-19 (a few samples of this study predate the infection). Cell type and time point are not known. In nucleotides, the CDR3 is TGTGCCAGCAGCTCCCAAAGCACAGATACGCAGTATTTT. It codes for CASSSQSTDTQYF.